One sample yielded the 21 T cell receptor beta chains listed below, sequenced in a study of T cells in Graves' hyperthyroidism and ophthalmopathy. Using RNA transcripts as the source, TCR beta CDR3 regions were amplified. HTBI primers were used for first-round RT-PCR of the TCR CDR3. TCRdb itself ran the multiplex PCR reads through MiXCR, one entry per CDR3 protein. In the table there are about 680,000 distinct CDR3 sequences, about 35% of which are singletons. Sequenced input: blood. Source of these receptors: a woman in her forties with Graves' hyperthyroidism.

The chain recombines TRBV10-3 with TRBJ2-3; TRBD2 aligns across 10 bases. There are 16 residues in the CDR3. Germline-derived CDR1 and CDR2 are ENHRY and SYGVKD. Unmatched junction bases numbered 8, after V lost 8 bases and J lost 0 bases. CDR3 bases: TGTGCCATCGAGGCGACTAGCGGGTCTAGCACAGATACGCAGTATTTT. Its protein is CAIEATSGSSTDTQYF.

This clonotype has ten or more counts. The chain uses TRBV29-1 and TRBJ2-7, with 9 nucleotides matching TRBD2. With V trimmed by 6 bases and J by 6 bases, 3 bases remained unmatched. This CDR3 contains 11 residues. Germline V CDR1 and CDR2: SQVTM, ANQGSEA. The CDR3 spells CSVVSGSEQYF. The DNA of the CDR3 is TGCAGCGTGGTTAGCGGGAGCGAGCAGTACTTC.

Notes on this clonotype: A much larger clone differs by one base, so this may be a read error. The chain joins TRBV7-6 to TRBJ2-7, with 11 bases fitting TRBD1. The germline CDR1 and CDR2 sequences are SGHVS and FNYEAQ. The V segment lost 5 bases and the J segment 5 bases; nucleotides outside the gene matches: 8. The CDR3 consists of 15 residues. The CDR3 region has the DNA TGTGCCAGCAGCCTAGTCCGGACAGGGGGCCACGAGCAGTACTTC. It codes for CASSLVRTGGHEQYF.

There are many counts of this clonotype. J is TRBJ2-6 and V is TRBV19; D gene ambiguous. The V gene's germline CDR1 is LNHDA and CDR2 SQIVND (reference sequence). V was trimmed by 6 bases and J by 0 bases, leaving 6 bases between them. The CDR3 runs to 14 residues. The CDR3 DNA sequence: TGTGCCAGTAGAGACGTCTCTGGGGCCAACGTCCTGACTTTC. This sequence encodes CASRDVSGANVLTF.

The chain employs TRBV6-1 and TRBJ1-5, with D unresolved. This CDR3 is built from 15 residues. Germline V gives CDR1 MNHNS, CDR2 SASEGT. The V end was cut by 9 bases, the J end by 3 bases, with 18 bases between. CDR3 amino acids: CASLNRNLDNQPQHF. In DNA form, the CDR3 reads TGTGCCAGTTTAAACCGGAACCTGGACAATCAGCCCCAGCATTTT.

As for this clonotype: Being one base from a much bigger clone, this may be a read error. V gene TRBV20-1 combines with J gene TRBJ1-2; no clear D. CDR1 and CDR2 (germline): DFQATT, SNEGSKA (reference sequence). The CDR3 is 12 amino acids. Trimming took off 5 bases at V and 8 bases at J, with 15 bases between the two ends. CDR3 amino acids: CSAGVEGSGYTF. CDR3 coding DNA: TGCAGTGCTGGAGTGGAAGGAAGCGGCTACACCTTC.

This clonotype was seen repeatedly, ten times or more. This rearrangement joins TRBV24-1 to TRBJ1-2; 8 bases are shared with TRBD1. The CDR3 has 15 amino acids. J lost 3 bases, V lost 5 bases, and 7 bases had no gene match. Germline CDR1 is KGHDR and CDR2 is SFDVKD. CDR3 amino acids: CATSGPGTGDYGYTF. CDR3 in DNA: TGTGCCACCAGTGGTCCCGGGACAGGCGACTATGGCTACACCTTC.

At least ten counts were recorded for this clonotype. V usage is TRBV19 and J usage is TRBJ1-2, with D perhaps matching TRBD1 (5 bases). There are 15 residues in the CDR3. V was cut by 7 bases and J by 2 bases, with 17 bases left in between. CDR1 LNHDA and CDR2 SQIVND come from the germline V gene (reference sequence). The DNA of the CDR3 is TGTGCCAGTAATCCCGGGACCGGAAAGAACTATGGCTACACCTTC. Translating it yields CASNPGTGKNYGYTF. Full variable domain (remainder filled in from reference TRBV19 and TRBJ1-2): DGGITQSPKYLFRKEGQNVTLSCEQNLNHDAMYWYRQDPGQGLRLIYYSQIVNDFQKGDIAEGYSVSREKKESFPLTVTSAQKNPTAFYLCASNPGTGKNYGYTFGSGTRLTVV.

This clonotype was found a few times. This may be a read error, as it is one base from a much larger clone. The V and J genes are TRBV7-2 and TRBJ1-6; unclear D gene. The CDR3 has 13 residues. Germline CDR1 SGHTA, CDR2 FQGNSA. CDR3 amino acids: CAGSSDRNSPLHF. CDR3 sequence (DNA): TGTGCCGGCAGCTCCGATAGGAATTCACCCCTCCACTTT.

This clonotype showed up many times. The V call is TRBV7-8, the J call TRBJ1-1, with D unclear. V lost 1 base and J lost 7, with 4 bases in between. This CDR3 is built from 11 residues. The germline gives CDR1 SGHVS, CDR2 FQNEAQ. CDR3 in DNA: TGTGCCAGCAGCTTAGGGAATGAAGCTTTCTTT. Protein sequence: CASSLGNEAFF.

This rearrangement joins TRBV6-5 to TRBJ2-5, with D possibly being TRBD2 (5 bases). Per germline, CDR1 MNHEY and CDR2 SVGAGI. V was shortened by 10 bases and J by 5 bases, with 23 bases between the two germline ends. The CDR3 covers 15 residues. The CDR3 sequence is CATQSWLAPGETQYF. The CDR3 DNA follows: TGTGCCACCCAGTCGTGGCTAGCTCCGGGGGAGACCCAGTACTTC.

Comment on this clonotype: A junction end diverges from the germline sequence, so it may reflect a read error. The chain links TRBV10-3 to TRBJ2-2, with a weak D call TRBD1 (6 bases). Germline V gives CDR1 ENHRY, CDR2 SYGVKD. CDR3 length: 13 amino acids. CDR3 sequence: CATSVRGSGELSF. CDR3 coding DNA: TGTGCCACCAGTGTCAGGGGATCCGGGGAGCTGTCTTTT.

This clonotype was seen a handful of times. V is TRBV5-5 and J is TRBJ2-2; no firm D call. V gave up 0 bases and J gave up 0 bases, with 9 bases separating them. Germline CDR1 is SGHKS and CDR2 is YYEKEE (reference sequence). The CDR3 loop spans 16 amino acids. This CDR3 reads CASSLDRPTNTGELFF. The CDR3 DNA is TGTGCCAGCAGCTTGGACAGACCCACGAACACCGGGGAGCTGTTTTTT.

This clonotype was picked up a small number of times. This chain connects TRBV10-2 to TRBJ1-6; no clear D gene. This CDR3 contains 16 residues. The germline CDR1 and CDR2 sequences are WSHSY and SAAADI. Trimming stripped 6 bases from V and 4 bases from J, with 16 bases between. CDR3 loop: CASSPPGSDYNSPLHF. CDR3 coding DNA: TGCGCCAGCAGCCCGCCGGGTTCAGATTATAATTCACCCCTCCACTTT.

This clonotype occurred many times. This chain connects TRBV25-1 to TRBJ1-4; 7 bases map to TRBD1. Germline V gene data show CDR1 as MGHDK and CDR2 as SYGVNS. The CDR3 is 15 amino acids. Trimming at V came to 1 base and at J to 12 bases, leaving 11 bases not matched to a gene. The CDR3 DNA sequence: TGTGCCAGCAGTGAATCGGACAGGCCCGGTTTTGAACTGTTTTTT. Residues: CASSESDRPGFELFF.

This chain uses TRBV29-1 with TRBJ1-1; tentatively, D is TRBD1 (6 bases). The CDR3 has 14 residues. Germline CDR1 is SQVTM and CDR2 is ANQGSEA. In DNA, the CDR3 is TGCAGTTGGAGGCCAGGGGCCCTGGAGACTGAAGCTTTCTTT. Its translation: CSWRPGALETEAFF.

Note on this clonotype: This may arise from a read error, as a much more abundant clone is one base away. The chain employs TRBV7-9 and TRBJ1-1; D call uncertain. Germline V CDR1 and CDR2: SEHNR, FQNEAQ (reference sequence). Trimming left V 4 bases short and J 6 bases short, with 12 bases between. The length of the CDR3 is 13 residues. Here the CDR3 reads CASSSMGSPEAFF. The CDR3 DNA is TGTGCCAGCAGCTCTATGGGATCCCCTGAAGCTTTCTTT. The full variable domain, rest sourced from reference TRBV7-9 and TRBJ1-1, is DTGVSQNPRHKITKRGQNVTFRCDPISEHNRLYWYRQTLGQGPEFLTYFQNEAQLEKSRLLSDRFSAERPKGSFSTLEIQRTEQGDSAMYLCASSSMGSPEAFFGQGTRLTVV.

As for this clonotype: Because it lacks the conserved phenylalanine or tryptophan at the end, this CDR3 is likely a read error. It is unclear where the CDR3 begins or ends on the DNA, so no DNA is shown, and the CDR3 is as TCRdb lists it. The CDR3 loop reads CASSPVGGGPLYL. V usage is TRBV7-6 and J usage is TRBJ1-6. The germline V gene encodes CDR1 SGHVS and CDR2 FNYEAQ. The CDR3 comprises 13 residues, both ends counted.

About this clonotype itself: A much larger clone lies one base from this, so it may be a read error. DNA for the CDR3: TGTGCCAGCAGCAACGGACACCCCTGCGAGCAGTACTTC. This sequence encodes CASSNGHPCEQYF. The genes are TRBV7-9 and TRBJ2-7; maybe TRBD1 (5 bases). CDR1 and CDR2 from the germline V gene are SEHNR and FQNEAQ (reference sequence). The CDR3 is made up of 13 amino acids. V was pared by 5 bases and J by 6 bases, with 14 bases between.

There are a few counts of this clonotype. CDR3: CASSQYEQANYGYTF. CDR3 coding DNA: TGTGCCAGCAGCCAATATGAGCAGGCTAACTATGGCTACACCTTC. The rearrangement joins TRBV12-3 or TRBV12-4 to TRBJ1-2; D unclear. The length of the CDR3 is 15 residues. The V end was cut by 6 bases, the J end by 0 bases, with 14 bases between.

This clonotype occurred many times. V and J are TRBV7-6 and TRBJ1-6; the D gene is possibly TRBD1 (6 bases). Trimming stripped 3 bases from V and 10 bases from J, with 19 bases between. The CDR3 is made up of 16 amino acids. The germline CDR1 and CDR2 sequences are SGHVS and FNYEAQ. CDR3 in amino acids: CASSFTEGKGGSPLHF. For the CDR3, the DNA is TGTGCCAGCAGCTTCACGGAGGGGAAGGGGGGGTCACCCCTCCACTTT.